The present T cell receptor beta chain was sequenced within a study of blood T cell repertoires in COVID-19. Across the study: Acute-phase and convalescent COVID-19 samples originated in the United States, Italy and Spain. Sources were T cells, B-cell-depleted T cells, or PBMCs; the material itself was cDNA or gDNA.

With V trimmed by 0 bases and J by 5 bases, 13 bases remained unmatched. This CDR3 has 18 amino acids. Germline V lookup: CDR1 SGHAT, CDR2 FQNNGV. Per the study methods: Estimated nucleated cell counts came from reference gene primer amplification. Sequencing was performed with immunoSEQ multiplex PCR; in TCRdb, only in-frame clones are kept and a portion is missing. The V and J calls and clone size come from that table; D and trimming were worked out from the DNA. The table lists fewer than 180,000 clones, more than 80% of them singletons. This receptor was obtained from a man aged 70-80 years with acute or convalescent COVID-19. The chain carries TRBV11-2 and TRBJ2-7; 10 nucleotides agree with TRBD1. Sequenced material: peripheral blood. This CDR3 reads CASSLDRSSGTGAHEQYF. The CDR3 DNA reads as TGTGCCAGCAGCTTAGATCGTTCGTCTGGGACAGGGGCTCACGAGCAGTACTTC.